The clone carrying this T cell receptor beta chain was recorded at least ten times. The junction departs from germline at one end; a sequencing error may be responsible. The data stem from a study of blood T cells in healthy people across ages. The overall study: Roughly one uniquely barcoded beta molecule per two T cells was captured.

Using a J-beta primer mix together with a sample-barcoded 5' primer, a second PCR was run for roughly 7 to 12 cycles. TCRdb passed the 5' RACE reads through MiXCR, listing each CDR3 protein once. Found here are over 1,500,000 distinct CDR3 sequences, more than 35% of them singletons; the top ten hold 20% to 25%. The CDR3 length is 15 residues. Germline lookup yields CDR1 SEHNR and CDR2 FQNEAQ (reference sequence). Sample: blood. This chain links TRBV7-9 with TRBJ2-7; 8 positions agree with TRBD1. This receptor was obtained from a human donor in good health. For the CDR3, the DNA is TGCGCCAGCAGCTTCGGGACAGGCAGCTCCTACGAGCAGTACTTC. Encoded protein: CASSFGTGSSYEQYF.